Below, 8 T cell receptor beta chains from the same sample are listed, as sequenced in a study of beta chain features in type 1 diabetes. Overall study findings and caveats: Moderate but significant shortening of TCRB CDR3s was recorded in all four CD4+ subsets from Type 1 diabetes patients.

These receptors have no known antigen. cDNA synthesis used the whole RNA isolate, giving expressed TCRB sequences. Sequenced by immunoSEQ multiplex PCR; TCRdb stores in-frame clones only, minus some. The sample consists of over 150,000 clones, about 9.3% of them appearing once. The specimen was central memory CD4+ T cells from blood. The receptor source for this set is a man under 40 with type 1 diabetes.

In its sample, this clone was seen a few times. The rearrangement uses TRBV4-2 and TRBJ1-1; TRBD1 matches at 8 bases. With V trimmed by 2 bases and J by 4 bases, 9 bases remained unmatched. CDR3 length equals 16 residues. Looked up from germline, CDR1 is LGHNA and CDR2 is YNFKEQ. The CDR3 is CASSQPNRGMSTEAFF. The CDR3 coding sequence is TGTGCCAGCAGCCAACCGAACAGGGGGATGAGCACTGAAGCTTTCTTT.

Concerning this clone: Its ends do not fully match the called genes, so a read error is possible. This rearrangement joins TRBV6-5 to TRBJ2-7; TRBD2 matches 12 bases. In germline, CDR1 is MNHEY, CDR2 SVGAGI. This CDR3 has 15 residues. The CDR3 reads CASSYSRETSGSMDF. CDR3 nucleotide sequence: TGTGCCAGCAGTTACTCGCGGGAGACTAGCGGGAGCATGGACTTC.

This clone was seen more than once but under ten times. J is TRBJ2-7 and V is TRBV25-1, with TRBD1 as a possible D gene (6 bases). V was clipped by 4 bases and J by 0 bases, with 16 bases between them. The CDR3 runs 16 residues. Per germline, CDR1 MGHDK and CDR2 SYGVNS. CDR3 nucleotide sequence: TGTGCCAGCAGTGCAGAGGGACACCCGAGCTCCTACGAGCAGTACTTC. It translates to CASSAEGHPSSYEQYF.

The CDR3 is CASSPGASGSSYNEQFF. CDR3 DNA sequence: TGTGCCAGCTCACCAGGGGCTAGCGGGAGCTCCTACAATGAGCAGTTCTTC. This chain links TRBV18 with TRBJ2-1; 10 bases line up with TRBD2. Germline assignment: CDR1 KGHSH and CDR2 LQKENI. CDR3 length equals 17 residues. V lost 2 bases, J lost 0 bases, and 4 bases stayed unmatched.

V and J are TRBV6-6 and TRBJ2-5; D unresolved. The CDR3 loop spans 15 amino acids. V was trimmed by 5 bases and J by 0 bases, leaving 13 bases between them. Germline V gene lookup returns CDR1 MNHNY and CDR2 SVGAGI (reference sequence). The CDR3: CASSGVGVYQETQYF. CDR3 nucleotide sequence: TGTGCCAGCAGTGGAGTCGGAGTATACCAAGAGACCCAGTACTTC.

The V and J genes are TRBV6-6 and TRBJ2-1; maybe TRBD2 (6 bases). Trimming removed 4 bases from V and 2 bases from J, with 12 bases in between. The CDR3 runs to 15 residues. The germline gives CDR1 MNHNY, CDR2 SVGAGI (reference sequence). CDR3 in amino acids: CASSSSSVAYNEQFF. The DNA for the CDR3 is TGTGCCAGCAGTTCCTCTAGCGTCGCCTACAATGAGCAGTTCTTC.

This CDR3 reads CASSLQINQPQHF. The DNA for the CDR3 is TGTGCCAGCAGTTTACAGATAAATCAGCCCCAGCATTTT. This sequence joins TRBV28 and TRBJ1-5, with unresolved D. V was clipped by 2 bases and J by 4 bases, with 6 bases between them. This CDR3 is built from 13 residues. CDR1 MDHEN and CDR2 SYDVKM come from the germline V gene.

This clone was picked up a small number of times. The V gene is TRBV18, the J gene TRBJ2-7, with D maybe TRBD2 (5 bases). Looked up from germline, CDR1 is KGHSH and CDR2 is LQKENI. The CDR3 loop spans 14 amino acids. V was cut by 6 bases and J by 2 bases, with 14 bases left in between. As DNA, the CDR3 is TGTGCCAGCTCGCCCTCAAGCGGCACCTACGAGCAGTACTTC. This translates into CASSPSSGTYEQYF.